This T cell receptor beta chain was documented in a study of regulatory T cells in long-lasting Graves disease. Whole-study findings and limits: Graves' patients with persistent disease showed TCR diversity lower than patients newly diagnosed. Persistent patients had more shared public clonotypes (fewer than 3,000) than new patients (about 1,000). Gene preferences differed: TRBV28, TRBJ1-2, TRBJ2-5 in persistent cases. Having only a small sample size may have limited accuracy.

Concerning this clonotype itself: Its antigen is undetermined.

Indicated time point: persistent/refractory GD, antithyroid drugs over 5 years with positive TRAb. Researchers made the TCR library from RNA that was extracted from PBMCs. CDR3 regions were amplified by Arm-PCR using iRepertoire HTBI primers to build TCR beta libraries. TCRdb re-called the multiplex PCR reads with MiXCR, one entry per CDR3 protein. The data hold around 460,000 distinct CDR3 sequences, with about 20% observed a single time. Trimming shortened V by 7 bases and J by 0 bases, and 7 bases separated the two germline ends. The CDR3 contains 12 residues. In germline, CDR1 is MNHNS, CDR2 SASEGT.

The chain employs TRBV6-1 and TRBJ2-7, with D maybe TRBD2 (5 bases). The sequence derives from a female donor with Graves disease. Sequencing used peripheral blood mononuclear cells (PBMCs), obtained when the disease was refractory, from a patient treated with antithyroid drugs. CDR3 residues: CASKRDSYEQYF. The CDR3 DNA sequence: TGTGCCAGCAAACGGGACTCCTACGAGCAGTACTTC.